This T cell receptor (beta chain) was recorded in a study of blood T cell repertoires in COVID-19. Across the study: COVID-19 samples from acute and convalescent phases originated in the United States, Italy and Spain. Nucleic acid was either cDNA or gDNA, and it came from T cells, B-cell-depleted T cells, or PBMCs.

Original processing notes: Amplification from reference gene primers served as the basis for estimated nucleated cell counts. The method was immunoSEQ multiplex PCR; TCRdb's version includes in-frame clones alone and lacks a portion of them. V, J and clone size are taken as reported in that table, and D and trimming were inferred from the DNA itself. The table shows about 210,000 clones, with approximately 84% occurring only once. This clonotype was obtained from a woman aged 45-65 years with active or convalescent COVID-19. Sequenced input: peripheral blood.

This chain's CDR3 is CASSDTGMNTEAFF. The DNA of the CDR3 is TGTGCCAGCAGTGACACAGGGATGAACACTGAAGCTTTCTTT. The chain carries TRBV2 and TRBJ1-1, with D tentatively TRBD1 (6 bases). Germline values: CDR1 SNHLY, CDR2 FYNNEI. The CDR3 extends over 14 amino acids. Trimming left V 3 bases short and J 0 bases short, with 8 bases between.